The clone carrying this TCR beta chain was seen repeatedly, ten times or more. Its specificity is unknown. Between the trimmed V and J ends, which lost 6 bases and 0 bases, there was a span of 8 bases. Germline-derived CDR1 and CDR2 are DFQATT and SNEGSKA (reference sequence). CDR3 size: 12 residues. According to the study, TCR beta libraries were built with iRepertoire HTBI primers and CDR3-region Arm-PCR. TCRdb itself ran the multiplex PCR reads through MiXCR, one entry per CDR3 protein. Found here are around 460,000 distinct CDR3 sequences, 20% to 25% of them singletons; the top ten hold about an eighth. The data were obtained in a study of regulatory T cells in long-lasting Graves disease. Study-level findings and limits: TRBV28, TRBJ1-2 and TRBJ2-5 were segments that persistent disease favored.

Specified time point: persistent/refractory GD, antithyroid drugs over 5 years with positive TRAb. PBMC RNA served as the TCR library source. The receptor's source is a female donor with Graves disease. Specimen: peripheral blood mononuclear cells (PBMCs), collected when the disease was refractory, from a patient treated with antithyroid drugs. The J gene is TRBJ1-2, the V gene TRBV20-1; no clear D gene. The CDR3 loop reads CSANTANYGYTF. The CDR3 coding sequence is TGCAGTGCCAACACGGCTAACTATGGCTACACCTTC.